The next 30 T cell receptor beta chains were all read from a single sample in a study of control samples from healthy donors and cancer patients. Clones were sequenced by immunoSEQ multiplex PCR, and TCRdb holds only the in-frame ones, with some missing. This table has some 140,000 clones, more than 85% appearing once. The sequencing sample was made of blood. The receptor set was obtained from a woman in her twenties or thirties in good health.

The V gene is TRBV21-1, the J gene TRBJ2-1; TRBD2 reflects the table's D call only, with no check against the DNA. TRBV21-1 is an annotated pseudogene. The CDR3 has 13 residues. The CDR3 region has the DNA TGTGCCAGCGGCGAGCGCCACTACAATGAGCAGTTCTTC. This gives the protein CASGERHYNEQFF.

A single count supports this clone. This chain connects TRBV30 to TRBJ1-6, with D perhaps TRBD1 (5 bases). From germline, CDR1 is GTSNPN and CDR2 SVGIG (reference sequence). V was shortened by 1 base and J by 9 bases, with 13 bases between the two germline ends. This CDR3 spans 14 amino acids. The CDR3, as DNA: TGTGCCTGGAGTGCGGGCACTGGGGGTTCACCCCTCCACTTT. It is translated as CAWSAGTGGSPLHF.

This clone was seen more than once but under ten times. This chain links TRBV14 with TRBJ2-1, with 7 bases matching TRBD2. V lost 1 base to trimming and J lost 7 bases; unmatched junction nucleotides: 10. In germline, CDR1 is SGHDN, CDR2 FVKESK. The CDR3 has 16 residues. CDR3 protein: CASSQGFAGVLNEQFF. The CDR3 DNA follows: TGTGCCAGCAGCCAAGGGTTCGCGGGAGTCTTGAATGAGCAGTTCTTC.

The rearrangement joins TRBV9 to TRBJ1-1, with 9 bases lining up with TRBD1. The CDR3 is 13 amino acids. Losses at the gene ends were 3 bases for V and 12 bases for J; bases not matched to a gene: 9. Germline CDR1 is SGDLS and CDR2 is YYNGEE. This CDR3 is CASSALRQGESFF. The CDR3 DNA is TGTGCCAGCAGCGCCCTCCGACAGGGGGAATCTTTCTTT. Based on the CDR3 plus reference TRBV9 and TRBJ1-1, the full variable domain is DSGVTQTPKHLITATGQRVTLRCSPRSGDLSVYWYQQSLDQGLQFLIQYYNGEERAKGNILERFSAQQFPDLHSELNLSSLELGDSALYFCASSALRQGESFFGQGTRLTVV.

V and J are TRBV7-2 and TRBJ2-2; no clear D. The CDR3 is 13 amino acids. Germline V gene lookup returns CDR1 SGHTA and CDR2 FQGNSA. V was clipped by 1 base and J by 6 bases, with 6 bases between them. The DNA for the CDR3 is TGTGCCAGCAGCTTAGTCCTATCCGGGGAGCTGTTTTTT. Protein: CASSLVLSGELFF.

The table lists this clone with a count of one. The gene calls are TRBV5-5 and TRBJ1-3, with 8 positions matching TRBD1. CDR1 is SGHKS, CDR2 YYEKEE, per germline (reference sequence). CDR3 length equals 16 residues. Trimming cost V 4 bases and J 2 bases; bases outside gene matches: 8. CDR3 sequence reads: CASSEQGARAGNTIYF. The CDR3 DNA reads as TGTGCCAGCAGCGAGCAGGGGGCGCGGGCTGGAAACACCATATATTTT. The variable domain in full, completed from reference TRBV5-5 and TRBJ1-3, reads DAGVTQSPTHLIKTRGQQVTLRCSPISGHKSVSWYQQVLGQGPQFIFQYYEKEERGRGNFPDRFSARQFPNYSSELNVNALLLGDSALYLCASSEQGARAGNTIYFGEGSWLTVV.

This clone was detected a few times. The V call is TRBV4-1, the J call TRBJ1-6; 11 nucleotides agree with TRBD1. The V gene end was trimmed by 5 bases and the J gene end by 6 bases; junction bases not matched to a gene: 9. Germline lookup yields CDR1 MGHRA and CDR2 YSYEKL. The CDR3 totals 17 residues. The CDR3 DNA reads as TGCGCCAGCAGCGCCACTTGGACAGGGGGCTTTAATTCACCCCTCCACTTT. Amino acid sequence: CASSATWTGGFNSPLHF.

The chain recombines TRBV3-1 (or the pseudogene TRBV3-2) with TRBJ2-7, with D perhaps given as TRBD1 or TRBD2 (5 bases each). The CDR3 loop spans 15 amino acids. Between the trimmed V and J ends, which lost 5 bases and 3 bases, there was a span of 17 bases. CDR1 is LGHDT, CDR2 YNNKEL, per germline (reference sequence). The CDR3 bases are TGTGCCAGCAGCTACTCTAGGGGCGGACTCTACGAGCAGTACTTC. Translated, it gives CASSYSRGGLYEQYF.

This sequence joins TRBV5-1 and TRBJ2-3; D unclear. This CDR3 spans 14 amino acids. V lost 7 bases, J lost 5 bases, and 17 bases lay in between. Looked up from germline, CDR1 is SGHRS and CDR2 is YFSETQ. CDR3 coding DNA: TGCGCCAGCCGAGACGGCGTGGGAATAGATACGCAGTATTTT. Translating it yields CASRDGVGIDTQYF. The variable domain in full, with the rest retrieved from reference TRBV5-1 and TRBJ2-3, is KAGVTQTPRYLIKTRGQQVTLSCSPISGHRSVSWYQQTPGQGLQFLFEYFSETQRNKGNFPGRFSGRQFSNSRSEMNVSTLELGDSALYLCASRDGVGIDTQYFGPGTRLTVL.

The chain joins TRBV5-5 to TRBJ2-7; TRBD1 matches at 7 bases. V was pared by 7 bases and J by 2 bases, with 9 bases of the junction left unmatched. This CDR3 has 14 amino acids. Looked up from germline, CDR1 is SGHKS and CDR2 is YYEKEE (reference sequence). The CDR3, as DNA: TGTGCCAGCGGAGCCGGGACAGTCCCCTACGAGCAGTACTTC. Amino acid sequence: CASGAGTVPYEQYF. Full variable domain (rest looked up from reference TRBV5-5 and TRBJ2-7): DAGVTQSPTHLIKTRGQQVTLRCSPISGHKSVSWYQQVLGQGPQFIFQYYEKEERGRGNFPDRFSARQFPNYSSELNVNALLLGDSALYLCASGAGTVPYEQYFGPGTRLTVT.

CDR3 nucleotides: TGTGCCAGCAGCGTAGGGGACACGAACACTGAAGCTTTCTTT. This sequence encodes CASSVGDTNTEAFF. The rearrangement joins TRBV9 to TRBJ1-1, with D tentatively TRBD1 (6 bases). CDR1 SGDLS and CDR2 YYNGEE come from the germline V gene. The V end was cut by 0 bases, the J end by 1 base, with 7 bases between. This CDR3 comprises 14 residues.

The rearrangement uses TRBV30 and TRBJ1-3; the D gene is possibly TRBD1 (5 bases). There are 17 residues in the CDR3. V lost 2 bases to trimming and J lost 7 bases, with 24 bases between them. Germline lookup yields CDR1 GTSNPN and CDR2 SVGIG (reference sequence). The CDR3 is CAWSQGIAGTKGNTIYF. The DNA of the CDR3 is TGTGCCTGGAGTCAGGGAATTGCCGGGACCAAGGGGAACACCATATATTTT.

The V gene is TRBV5-6, the J gene TRBJ1-2; tentative D call: TRBD1 (5 bases). V shed 6 bases and J shed 0 bases, with 12 bases lying between them. Germline CDR1 and CDR2: SGHDT and YYEEEE. CDR3 length equals 14 residues. Here the CDR3 DNA reads TGTGCCAGCACTGGGGCAGTTTCTAACTATGGCTACACCTTC. Translating it yields CASTGAVSNYGYTF. The full variable domain, its missing parts supplied by reference TRBV5-6 and TRBJ1-2, is DAGVTQSPTHLIKTRGQQVTLRCSPKSGHDTVSWYQQALGQGPQFIFQYYEEEERQRGNFPDRFSGHQFPNYSSELNVNALLLGDSALYLCASTGAVSNYGYTFGSGTRLTVV.

This clone was detected a few times. V usage is TRBV10-3 and J usage is TRBJ2-7, with 13 positions matching TRBD2. CDR1 ENHRY and CDR2 SYGVKD come from the germline V gene. Germline trimming cut 5 bases from V and 4 bases from J; bases unmatched to any gene: 8. This CDR3 has 16 residues. CDR3 in DNA: TGTGCCATCAGTAAAGCGGGACTAGCGGGAAGTTACGAGCAGTACTTC. As protein: CAISKAGLAGSYEQYF.

The chain couples TRBV29-1 to TRBJ2-7, with 7 bases identical to TRBD1. V lost 7 bases, J lost 0 bases, and 3 bases stayed unmatched. Germline V gives CDR1 SQVTM, CDR2 ANQGSEA. The CDR3 runs to 12 residues. CDR3 DNA: TGCAGCGCGTGGGACAGCTCCTACGAGCAGTACTTC. It is translated as CSAWDSSYEQYF.

The rearrangement links TRBV7-8 to TRBJ2-7; perhaps TRBD1 as D (5 bases). Trimming cost V 0 bases and J 3 bases, with 12 bases left between them. CDR1 is SGHVS and CDR2 is FQNEAQ in the germline V gene. This CDR3 spans 15 amino acids. The CDR3 here is CASSLAGQTYYEQYF. CDR3 in DNA: TGTGCCAGCAGCTTAGCGGGGCAGACATACTACGAGCAGTACTTC.

The rearrangement joins TRBV27 to TRBJ1-1, with D unresolved. The CDR3 covers 14 residues. V was trimmed by 3 bases and J by 4 bases, leaving 12 bases between them. Germline V gene sequence: CDR1 MNHEY, CDR2 SMNVEV (reference sequence). In nucleotides, the CDR3 is TGTGCCAGCAGTTTTGTTCCCGGCGGCACTGAAGCTTTCTTT. Its translation: CASSFVPGGTEAFF.

V is TRBV5-8 and J is TRBJ1-1; TRBD1 matches at 11 bases. CDR1 and CDR2 (germline): SGHTS, YDEGEE. The CDR3 extends over 16 amino acids. J lost 3 bases, V lost 2 bases, and 6 bases had no gene match. The CDR3 coding sequence is TGTGCCAGCAGCTTTTTGGGGACAGGGGGGGACACTGAAGCTTTCTTT. Its translation is CASSFLGTGGDTEAFF.

The rearrangement links TRBV11-2 to TRBJ2-1; D not certain. V gave up 1 base and J gave up 4 bases, with 8 bases separating them. Germline V lookup: CDR1 SGHAT, CDR2 FQNNGV. CDR3 length equals 14 residues. The CDR3 nucleotides read TGTGCCAGCAGCTTAGGATCGAGTTACAATGAGCAGTTCTTC. As protein: CASSLGSSYNEQFF.

The chain uses TRBV2 and TRBJ2-1, with TRBD2 matching over 13 bases. The CDR3 loop spans 15 amino acids. J lost 4 bases, V lost 5 bases, and 2 bases had no gene match. The V gene's germline CDR1 is SNHLY and CDR2 FYNNEI. CDR3 bases: TGTGCCAGCAGTAGACTAGCGGGAGGTTACAATGAGCAGTTCTTC. It encodes CASSRLAGGYNEQFF.

The CDR3 is CASSPGQGDGYTF. The CDR3 bases are TGTGCCAGCAGTCCCGGACAGGGAGATGGCTACACCTTC. V is TRBV12-3 or TRBV12-4 and J is TRBJ1-2; 8 nucleotides match TRBD1. J gave up 6 bases and V 5 bases, and 5 bases lay outside the gene matches. This CDR3 has 13 amino acids.

Comments on this clone: Other DNA sequences of this sample code for an identical CDR3. The chain joins TRBV24-1 to TRBJ1-4, with 7 bases aligning to TRBD1. The trim removed 3 bases at V and 0 bases at J, leaving 3 bases unmatched. From germline, CDR1 is KGHDR and CDR2 SFDVKD. This CDR3 is 16 amino acids long. This CDR3 is CATSDATGATNEKLFF. As DNA, the CDR3 is TGTGCCACCAGTGATGCAACAGGGGCAACTAATGAAAAACTGTTTTTT.

The chain couples TRBV5-1 to TRBJ1-1; D uncertain. There are 13 residues in the CDR3. V was clipped by 4 bases and J by 3 bases, with 10 bases between them. Per germline, CDR1 SGHRS and CDR2 YFSETQ. The CDR3 DNA reads TGCGCCAGCAGCCGTTACGGGGACACTGAAGCTTTCTTT. Translation: CASSRYGDTEAFF.

V gene TRBV7-9 combines with J gene TRBJ2-5; D not resolved. Trimming shortened V by 5 bases and J by 4 bases, and 17 bases separated the two germline ends. The germline V gene encodes CDR1 SEHNR and CDR2 FQNEAQ (reference sequence). The CDR3 is 15 amino acids. CDR3 bases: TGTGCCAGCAGCCCCCCTACCCTCGCCCGAGAGACCCAGTACTTC. It specifies CASSPPTLARETQYF.

This chain connects TRBV4-1 to TRBJ2-3, with 12 positions matching TRBD2. The CDR3 totals 16 residues. The trim removed 3 bases at V and 5 bases at J, leaving 6 bases unmatched. CDR1 and CDR2 from the germline V gene are MGHRA and YSYEKL. The CDR3 protein is CASSHPGLAGIDTQYF. The CDR3 nucleotides are TGCGCCAGCAGCCACCCCGGACTAGCGGGAATAGATACGCAGTATTTT.

This clone occurred once. The rearrangement links TRBV30 to TRBJ1-2, with D possibly matching TRBD1 (5 bases). The CDR3 totals 13 residues. Trimming took off 4 bases at V and 5 bases at J, with 14 bases between the two ends. Germline loops: CDR1 GTSNPN, CDR2 SVGIG (reference sequence). CDR3 sequence: CAWIAGHGYGYTF. The CDR3 DNA reads as TGTGCCTGGATAGCGGGGCATGGGTATGGCTACACCTTC.

The chain joins TRBV2 to TRBJ2-1; no clear D. The germline V gene has CDR1 SNHLY and CDR2 FYNNEI. The CDR3 loop spans 12 amino acids. V lost 8 bases, J lost 4 bases, and 9 bases lay in between. CDR3 DNA sequence: TGTGCCAGCTGCTCACTTTACAATGAGCAGTTCTTC. The encoded protein is CASCSLYNEQFF.

This clone came up a few times. The rearrangement joins TRBV19 to TRBJ2-3; 13 bases align to TRBD2. J lost 3 bases, V lost 5 bases, and 11 bases had no gene match. Germline V gene data show CDR1 as LNHDA and CDR2 as SQIVND (reference sequence). This CDR3 region has 18 residues. Here the CDR3 reads CASSPRTSGSRGTDTQYF. CDR3 DNA: TGTGCCAGTAGTCCCCGGACTAGCGGGAGTAGGGGGACAGATACGCAGTATTTT.

This chain connects TRBV7-2 to TRBJ2-5, with D unresolved. The CDR3 extends over 15 amino acids. Germline values: CDR1 SGHTA, CDR2 FQGNSA. V gave up 0 bases and J gave up 5 bases, with 13 bases separating them. CDR3 DNA sequence: TGTGCCAGCAGCTTAGCGTGGCAGACCTACGAGACCCAGTACTTC. This sequence encodes CASSLAWQTYETQYF.

The CDR3: CASTGGANQPQHF. The CDR3 region has the DNA TGTGCCAGCACCGGGGGGGCCAATCAGCCCCAGCATTTT. The chain uses TRBV6-5 and TRBJ1-5; the D gene is possibly TRBD1 (6 bases). Between the trimmed V and J ends, which lost 7 bases and 3 bases, there was a span of 10 bases. This CDR3 contains 13 residues. From germline, CDR1 is MNHEY and CDR2 SVGAGI.